A single sample is the source of the 18 T cell receptor beta chains below, sequenced in a study of response to subunit inactivated influenza vaccine. TCRdb fed the RT-PCR reads into MiXCR, producing one record per CDR3 protein. Here the sample spans 150,000 to 200,000 distinct CDR3 sequences, roughly a tenth being singletons. Sequenced here: non-naive T cells sorted from PBMCs, sampled 35 to 45 days after vaccination. Every receptor here comes from a man aged 50 to 60 who received an inactivated influenza vaccine.

This clonotype occurred many times. The V call is TRBV4-1, the J call TRBJ1-1, with TRBD1 as a possible D gene (5 bases). V was cut by 2 bases and J by 6 bases, with 19 bases left in between. Germline V gene lookup returns CDR1 MGHRA and CDR2 YSYEKL. This CDR3 is built from 16 residues. The CDR3 DNA is TGCGCCAGCAGCCAATTCCACCTCCGTCGGGGCCCTGAAGCTTTCTTT. This translates into CASSQFHLRRGPEAFF.

The chain recombines TRBV5-1 with TRBJ2-1; D unresolved. Germline CDR1 reads SGHRS; CDR2 reads YFSETQ. This CDR3 spans 16 amino acids. V was clipped by 4 bases and J by 0 bases, with 14 bases between them. The CDR3 sequence is CASSRQAFSSYNEQFF. In nucleotides, the CDR3 is TGCGCCAGCAGCCGCCAAGCGTTTAGCTCCTACAATGAGCAGTTCTTC.

At least ten counts were recorded for this clonotype. V usage is TRBV4-2 and J usage is TRBJ2-6; TRBD1 is a possible D gene (5 bases). CDR1 is LGHNA, CDR2 YNFKEQ, per germline. This CDR3 comprises 17 residues. The germline V and J ends were trimmed by 3 bases and 0 bases, with 12 bases remaining between them. In DNA form, the CDR3 reads TGTGCCAGCAGCCATCACACAGGAAACTCTGGGGCCAACGTCCTGACTTTC. It encodes CASSHHTGNSGANVLTF.

The chain combines TRBV5-1 with TRBJ2-3; D is perhaps TRBD2 (6 bases). Germline V gene lookup returns CDR1 SGHRS and CDR2 YFSETQ. The CDR3 is made up of 14 amino acids. V was shortened by 3 bases and J by 4 bases, with 12 bases between the two germline ends. The CDR3 region is CASSSQTSSDTQYF. The DNA for the CDR3 is TGCGCCAGCAGCTCACAGACTAGTTCAGATACGCAGTATTTT.

The chain combines TRBV9 with TRBJ2-1, with 8 bases identical to TRBD2. The CDR3 extends over 16 amino acids. From germline, CDR1 is SGDLS and CDR2 YYNGEE. V dropped 2 bases and J dropped 0; count of bases not matched to a gene: 4. This chain's CDR3 is CASSVGLDTSYNEQFF. DNA of the CDR3: TGTGCCAGCAGCGTGGGACTAGACACCTCCTACAATGAGCAGTTCTTC.

This clonotype was picked up many times. The gene calls are TRBV29-1 and TRBJ2-7; 11 nucleotides align to TRBD1. Germline CDR1 and CDR2: SQVTM and ANQGSEA. This CDR3 is built from 12 residues. After removal of 6 bases from V and 7 bases from J, the junction contained 5 bases not matched to a gene. The CDR3 nucleotides are TGCAGCGTGGAGGACAGGGGGCGTGAGCAGTACTTC. Amino acid sequence: CSVEDRGREQYF.

The table lists this clonotype with a few counts. This chain connects TRBV3-1 to TRBJ2-1; the match to TRBD2 covers 13 bases. Per the germline V gene, CDR1 is LGHDT and CDR2 is YNNKEL (reference sequence). J lost 10 bases, V lost 3 bases, and 6 bases had no gene match. CDR3 length: 15 amino acids. CDR3 bases: TGTGCCAGCAGCCACTTCTCACTAGCGGGAGGGGAGCAGTTCTTC. This codes for CASSHFSLAGGEQFF.

This clonotype was counted a few times. This rearrangement joins TRBV4-2 to TRBJ2-7; D perhaps matches TRBD1 (6 bases). Trimming took 0 bases from V and 6 from J, leaving 12 bases between them. This CDR3 contains 14 residues. From germline, CDR1 is LGHNA and CDR2 YNFKEQ. For the CDR3, the DNA is TGTGCCAGCAGCCAAGAACAGGGCAATCCCGAGCAGTACTTC. Encoded protein: CASSQEQGNPEQYF.

The rearrangement uses TRBV20-1 and TRBJ2-5; TRBD2 agrees at 9 bases. Germline assignment: CDR1 DFQATT and CDR2 SNEGSKA (reference sequence). The junction had 7 bases not matched to a gene; V was cut back by 0 bases and J by 5 bases. CDR3 length equals 15 residues. CDR3 in amino acids: CSAREGSGSSETQYF. DNA of the CDR3: TGCAGTGCTAGAGAGGGTAGCGGGAGTTCGGAGACCCAGTACTTC.

The chain has TRBV27 and TRBJ2-2; no clear D. Between the trimmed V and J ends, which lost 2 bases and 4 bases, there was a span of 11 bases. This CDR3 has 15 residues. Germline V gives CDR1 MNHEY, CDR2 SMNVEV (reference sequence). The CDR3 protein is CASSLGVMATGELFF. The CDR3 coding sequence is TGTGCCAGCAGTTTAGGGGTAATGGCCACCGGGGAGCTGTTTTTT.

This clonotype was found a few times. The chain is built from TRBV20-1 and TRBJ1-4; TRBD1 might be the D (5 bases). Germline V gene lookup returns CDR1 DFQATT and CDR2 SNEGSKA (reference sequence). Trimming removed 3 bases at V and 6 bases at J, with 14 bases between. The CDR3 loop spans 14 amino acids. CDR3 DNA: TGCAGTGCTAGTTGGGAGGGGAAAGATGAAAAACTGTTTTTT. This codes for CSASWEGKDEKLFF.

V gene TRBV4-1 combines with J gene TRBJ1-5, with D possibly matching TRBD1 (5 bases). From germline, CDR1 is MGHRA and CDR2 YSYEKL. The V end was cut by 3 bases, the J end by 1 base, with 10 bases between. This CDR3 is 15 amino acids long. CDR3 sequence (DNA): TGCGCCAGCAGCCAGCAGGGCTTAAGCAATCAGCCCCAGCATTTT. Translating gives CASSQQGLSNQPQHF.

The CDR3 loop reads CSARAREITDTQYF. The CDR3 DNA follows: TGCAGTGCTAGAGCGCGGGAGATCACAGATACGCAGTATTTT. V and J are TRBV20-1 and TRBJ2-3; TRBD2 aligns across 7 bases. Germline-derived CDR1 and CDR2 are DFQATT and SNEGSKA (reference sequence). The CDR3 loop spans 14 amino acids. Trimming took 1 base from V and 2 from J; bases not matched to a gene: 3.

This clonotype was recorded a few times. The genes are TRBV20-1 and TRBJ1-1; maybe TRBD1 (6 bases). V lost 2 bases and J 8 bases, leaving 21 bases between the germline ends. The CDR3 totals 15 residues. Germline V gene data show CDR1 as DFQATT and CDR2 as SNEGSKA (reference sequence). Here the CDR3 reads CSARSGTGTRREAFF. The CDR3 DNA reads TGCAGTGCTAGATCAGGAACCGGGACAAGGAGAGAAGCTTTCTTT.

The chain employs TRBV25-1 and TRBJ1-1; D is perhaps TRBD1 (6 bases). In germline, CDR1 is MGHDK, CDR2 SYGVNS. This CDR3 has 11 residues. Trimming took 7 bases from V and 11 from J, leaving 14 bases between them. The CDR3 sequence is CASTIGQGAFF. CDR3 nucleotides: TGTGCCAGCACTATCGGCCAGGGGGCTTTCTTT.

The genes are TRBV5-1 and TRBJ2-7; D possibly matches TRBD1 or TRBD2 (6 bases each). Germline CDR1 and CDR2: SGHRS and YFSETQ. The CDR3 has 14 amino acids. The germline V and J ends were trimmed by 4 bases and 4 bases, with 15 bases remaining between them. CDR3: CASSPVGGGYEQYF. The CDR3 bases are TGCGCCAGCAGCCCTGTCGGGGGCGGTTACGAGCAGTACTTC.

The sample holds many counts of this clonotype. The chain is built from TRBV4-3 and TRBJ2-3; 8 nucleotides match TRBD1. J was trimmed by 6 bases and V by 0 bases; bases with no gene match: 5. The germline V gene encodes CDR1 LGHNA and CDR2 YSLEER. This CDR3 has 15 residues. The CDR3 bases are TGCGCCAGCAGCCAAGAAGGGACAGGAGGGGATACGCAGTATTTT. Protein sequence: CASSQEGTGGDTQYF.

This chain connects TRBV20-1 to TRBJ1-5; D ambiguous. The germline V and J ends were trimmed by 0 bases and 2 bases, with 14 bases remaining between them. The CDR3 runs to 16 residues. Germline-derived CDR1 and CDR2 are DFQATT and SNEGSKA (reference sequence). The CDR3 coding sequence is TGCAGTGCTAGAGATTCCCTAGGCCTACGCAATCAGCCCCAGCATTTT. Amino acid sequence: CSARDSLGLRNQPQHF.